These 21 T cell receptor beta chains share one sample of origin, sequenced in a study of T cell repertoires and HLA-DP antigens. Using immunoSEQ multiplex PCR, the repertoire was profiled, and TCRdb retains in-frame clones only, with some absent. This sample has roughly 120,000 clones, with about 92% found just once. No antigens are known for them. The sample taken for sequencing was CD4+ T cells from PBMCs. These receptors were obtained from a woman in her late teens or twenties in good health and CMV-seronegative.

The chain combines TRBV7-9 with TRBJ2-7, with D unresolved. Germline V gene data show CDR1 as SEHNR and CDR2 as FQNEAQ (reference sequence). V lost 3 bases and J lost 0, with 9 bases in between. This CDR3 is built from 14 residues. CDR3: CASSFRAVSYEQYF. CDR3 coding DNA: TGTGCCAGCAGCTTCCGGGCCGTCTCCTACGAGCAGTACTTC.

This chain joins TRBV6-5 and TRBJ1-2; 8 nucleotides line up with TRBD1. The CDR3 spans 15 residues. V shed 4 bases and J 5 bases; nucleotides not matched to a gene: 9. Germline assignment: CDR1 MNHEY and CDR2 SVGAGI. The CDR3 loop reads CASSFGDRPMYGYTF. The CDR3 bases are TGTGCCAGCAGTTTCGGGGACAGGCCTATGTATGGCTACACCTTC.

The rearrangement joins TRBV5-6 to TRBJ1-3; D perhaps matches TRBD1 (6 bases). V was clipped by 0 bases and J by 2 bases, with 9 bases between them. The CDR3 extends over 15 amino acids. The germline V gene has CDR1 SGHDT and CDR2 YYEEEE. CDR3 nucleotide sequence: TGTGCCAGCAGCTTGGGGCAGGGGACTGGAAACACCATATATTTT. Encoded protein: CASSLGQGTGNTIYF.

The chain carries TRBV25-1 and TRBJ1-2; no reliable D call. The CDR3 has 14 amino acids. Trimming pared 1 base from V and 8 bases from J, leaving 14 bases between. Per germline, CDR1 MGHDK and CDR2 SYGVNS. As DNA, the CDR3 is TGTGCCAGCAGTGAATCTGGGATCCCCTTAGGCTACACCTTC. This gives the protein CASSESGIPLGYTF.

The chain carries TRBV19 and TRBJ1-5; D ambiguous. Germline V gene lookup returns CDR1 LNHDA and CDR2 SQIVND (reference sequence). Trimming cost V 1 base and J 6 bases, with 16 bases left between them. This CDR3 spans 16 amino acids. The CDR3 is CASSIVQIWRSQPQHF. CDR3 bases: TGTGCCAGTAGTATAGTTCAGATTTGGAGGAGTCAGCCCCAGCATTTT.

This clone was seen just once. The chain couples TRBV6-5 to TRBJ1-5, with D possibly being TRBD1 (6 bases). Trimming took off 6 bases at V and 4 bases at J, with 13 bases between the two ends. Per the germline V gene, CDR1 is MNHEY and CDR2 is SVGAGI. The CDR3 consists of 14 residues. CDR3 in amino acids: CASRPDSGNQPQHF. CDR3 in DNA: TGTGCCAGCAGGCCGGACAGTGGTAATCAGCCCCAGCATTTT.

V and J are TRBV4-1 and TRBJ1-5; D gene ambiguous. Per germline, CDR1 MGHRA and CDR2 YSYEKL. V was clipped by 1 base and J by 0 bases, with 4 bases between them. This CDR3 has 14 amino acids. This CDR3 is CASSQGGSNQPQHF. The DNA for the CDR3 is TGCGCCAGCAGCCAAGGGGGTAGCAATCAGCCCCAGCATTTT.

There are a few counts of this clone. The chain joins TRBV5-1 to TRBJ1-5; D not certain. Trimming took off 0 bases at V and 0 bases at J, with 7 bases between the two ends. The CDR3 covers 15 residues. Looked up from germline, CDR1 is SGHRS and CDR2 is YFSETQ. The CDR3 DNA reads as TGCGCCAGCAGCTTGGCCCCGGATAGCAATCAGCCCCAGCATTTT. Amino acids: CASSLAPDSNQPQHF. Full variable domain (rest looked up from reference TRBV5-1 and TRBJ1-5): KAGVTQTPRYLIKTRGQQVTLSCSPISGHRSVSWYQQTPGQGLQFLFEYFSETQRNKGNFPGRFSGRQFSNSRSEMNVSTLELGDSALYLCASSLAPDSNQPQHFGDGTRLSIL.

This chain uses TRBV2 with TRBJ2-3, with 9 nucleotides matching TRBD2. Germline assignment: CDR1 SNHLY and CDR2 FYNNEI. V gave up 7 bases and J gave up 5 bases; unmatched junction bases: 4. There are 13 residues in the CDR3. The CDR3 DNA sequence: TGTGCCAGCATGGGACTAGCTTTAGATACGCAGTATTTT. Translation: CASMGLALDTQYF.

The chain has TRBV5-1 and TRBJ2-1, with 9 bases fitting TRBD2. The junction had 11 bases not matched to a gene; V was cut back by 0 bases and J by 4 bases. Germline loops: CDR1 SGHRS, CDR2 YFSETQ. This CDR3 is built from 18 residues. This CDR3 is CASSLGTTGLASYNEQFF. For the CDR3, the DNA is TGCGCCAGCAGCTTGGGTACTACGGGACTAGCATCGTACAATGAGCAGTTCTTC. The full variable domain, completed using reference TRBV5-1 and TRBJ2-1, is KAGVTQTPRYLIKTRGQQVTLSCSPISGHRSVSWYQQTPGQGLQFLFEYFSETQRNKGNFPGRFSGRQFSNSRSEMNVSTLELGDSALYLCASSLGTTGLASYNEQFFGPGTRLTVL.

The chain has TRBV7-2 and TRBJ2-2; D might be TRBD1 or TRBD2, each matching 6 bases. Germline V gene sequence: CDR1 SGHTA, CDR2 FQGNSA. There are 16 residues in the CDR3. Trimming cost V 5 bases and J 3 bases, with 16 bases left between them. As DNA, the CDR3 is TGTGCCAGCAGCCTCGCCGGGGGCGGGGACACCGGGGAGCTGTTTTTT. This translates into CASSLAGGGDTGELFF.

The rearrangement joins TRBV20-1 to TRBJ2-1; TRBD2 matches 10 bases. Germline V CDR1 and CDR2: DFQATT, SNEGSKA (reference sequence). Germline trimming cut 0 bases from V and 14 bases from J; bases unmatched to any gene: 1. CDR3 size: 11 residues. As DNA, the CDR3 is TGCAGTGCTAGAGATCTAGCGGGAGAGTTCTTC. This codes for CSARDLAGEFF.

The chain carries TRBV10-3 and TRBJ1-2; no clear D gene. Trimming stripped 4 bases from V and 7 bases from J, with 7 bases between. CDR1 is ENHRY and CDR2 is SYGVKD in the germline V gene. The CDR3 runs to 11 residues. The CDR3 DNA follows: TGTGCCATCAGTGGTTTTGTTGGCTACACCTTC. Its translation is CAISGFVGYTF.

The CDR3 spells CASSTITPGLAGGHADTQYF. The CDR3 bases are TGTGCCAGTAGTACCATAACTCCGGGACTAGCGGGAGGGCACGCAGATACGCAGTATTTT. The chain joins TRBV19 to TRBJ2-3, with 16 positions matching TRBD2. CDR1 LNHDA and CDR2 SQIVND come from the germline V gene (reference sequence). V lost 4 bases and J lost 4; bases outside the gene matches: 14. This CDR3 is built from 20 residues.

The count of this clone is one. The CDR3 DNA is TGTGCCAGCAGCTTGGAAGGGCCCCTCGCGTCTTACGAGCAGTACTTC. It yields the protein CASSLEGPLASYEQYF. This rearrangement joins TRBV5-4 to TRBJ2-7, with no clear D. The germline CDR1 and CDR2 sequences are SGHNT and YYREEE (reference sequence). This CDR3 region has 16 residues. V was pared by 0 bases and J by 4 bases, with 17 bases between.

CDR3: CASSPLWLGGELFF. The CDR3 nucleotides read TGTGCCAGCAGTCCCTTGTGGCTAGGGGGGGAGCTGTTTTTT. The rearrangement links TRBV6-5 to TRBJ2-2; no clear D gene. This CDR3 spans 14 amino acids. The V end lost 5 bases, the J end lost 8 bases, and 15 bases lay between the germline ends. Germline loops: CDR1 MNHEY, CDR2 SVGAGI.

This chain links TRBV5-1 with TRBJ2-7; no clear D. V was cut by 2 bases and J by 0 bases, with 12 bases left in between. CDR1 is SGHRS and CDR2 is YFSETQ in the germline V gene. The length of the CDR3 is 15 residues. The CDR3 reads CASSFQRPTSYEQYF. CDR3 nucleotide sequence: TGCGCCAGCAGCTTCCAGCGCCCGACCTCCTACGAGCAGTACTTC. The variable domain in full, with the rest retrieved from reference TRBV5-1 and TRBJ2-7, is KAGVTQTPRYLIKTRGQQVTLSCSPISGHRSVSWYQQTPGQGLQFLFEYFSETQRNKGNFPGRFSGRQFSNSRSEMNVSTLELGDSALYLCASSFQRPTSYEQYFGPGTRLTVT.

The chain links TRBV28 to TRBJ2-7; the D is unclear. CDR1 and CDR2 from the germline V gene are MDHEN and SYDVKM. The CDR3 has 13 amino acids. The V and J ends lost 6 bases and 7 bases respectively, with 16 bases between them. The CDR3 loop is CASSPSNRGEQYF. DNA for the CDR3: TGTGCCAGCAGCCCCTCCAACCGTGGGGAGCAGTACTTC.

J is TRBJ1-1 and V is TRBV11-3; 9 bases map to TRBD1. CDR3 length: 15 amino acids. V lost 4 bases and J lost 1; bases outside the gene matches: 4. Germline values: CDR1 SGHNT, CDR2 YENEEA. The DNA of the CDR3 is TGTGCCAGCAGCTCGGGACAGGGAGAGAACACTGAAGCTTTCTTT. Its protein is CASSSGQGENTEAFF. The full variable domain, completed using reference TRBV11-3 and TRBJ1-1, is EAGVVQSPRYKIIEKKQPVAFWCNPISGHNTLYWYLQNLGQGPELLIRYENEEAVDDSQLPKDRFSAERLKGVDSTLKIQPAELGDSAVYLCASSSGQGENTEAFFGQGTRLTVV.

J is TRBJ2-6 and V is TRBV7-2; 8 bases map to TRBD2. Per the germline V gene, CDR1 is SGHTA and CDR2 is FQGNSA. The CDR3 extends over 15 amino acids. J was trimmed by 1 base and V by 7 bases; bases with no gene match: 3. CDR3 in DNA: TGTGCCAGCACCTCGGGGGGGTCTGGGGCCAACGTCCTGACTTTC. It specifies CASTSGGSGANVLTF.

This chain connects TRBV9 to TRBJ2-2; 13 bases match TRBD2. From germline, CDR1 is SGDLS and CDR2 YYNGEE. This CDR3 spans 18 amino acids. V shed 0 bases, J shed 1 base, and the junction held 3 bases outside the gene matches. The CDR3 here is CASSVGLAGGWNTGELFF. CDR3 coding DNA: TGTGCCAGCAGCGTAGGACTAGCGGGGGGCTGGAACACCGGGGAGCTGTTTTTT.